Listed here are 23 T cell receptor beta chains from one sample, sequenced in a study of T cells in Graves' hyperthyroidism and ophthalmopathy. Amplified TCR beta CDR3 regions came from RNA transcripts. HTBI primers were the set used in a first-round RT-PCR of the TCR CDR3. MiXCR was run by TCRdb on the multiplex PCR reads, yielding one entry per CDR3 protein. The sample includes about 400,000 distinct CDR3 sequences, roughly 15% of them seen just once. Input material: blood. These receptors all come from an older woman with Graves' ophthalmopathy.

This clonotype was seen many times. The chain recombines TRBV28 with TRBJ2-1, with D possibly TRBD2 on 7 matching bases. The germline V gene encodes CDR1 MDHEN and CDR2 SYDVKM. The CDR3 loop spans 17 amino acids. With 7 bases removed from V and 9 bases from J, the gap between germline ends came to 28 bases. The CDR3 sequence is CASTSFGGGGRAVEQFF. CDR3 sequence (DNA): TGTGCCAGCACCTCATTTGGGGGGGGCGGCCGGGCTGTTGAGCAGTTCTTC.

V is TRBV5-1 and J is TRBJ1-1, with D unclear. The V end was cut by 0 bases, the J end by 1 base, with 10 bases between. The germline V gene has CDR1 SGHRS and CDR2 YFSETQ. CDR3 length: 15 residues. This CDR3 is CASSLVGRRNTEAFF. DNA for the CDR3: TGCGCCAGCAGCTTGGTTGGCAGGAGGAACACTGAAGCTTTCTTT.

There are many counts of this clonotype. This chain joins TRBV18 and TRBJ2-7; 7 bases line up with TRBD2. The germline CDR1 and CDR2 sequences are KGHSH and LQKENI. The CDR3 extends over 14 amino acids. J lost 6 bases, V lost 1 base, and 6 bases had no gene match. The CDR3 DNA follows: TGTGCCAGCTCACCACTGGCGGGAGAGGGCGAGCAGTACTTC. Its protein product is CASSPLAGEGEQYF.

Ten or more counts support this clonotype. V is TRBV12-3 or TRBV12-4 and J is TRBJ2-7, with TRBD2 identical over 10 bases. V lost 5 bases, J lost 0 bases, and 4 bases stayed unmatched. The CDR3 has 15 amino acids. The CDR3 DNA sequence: TGTGCCAGCAGTGAAGGACTAGCGGCCTCCTACGAGCAGTACTTC. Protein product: CASSEGLAASYEQYF.

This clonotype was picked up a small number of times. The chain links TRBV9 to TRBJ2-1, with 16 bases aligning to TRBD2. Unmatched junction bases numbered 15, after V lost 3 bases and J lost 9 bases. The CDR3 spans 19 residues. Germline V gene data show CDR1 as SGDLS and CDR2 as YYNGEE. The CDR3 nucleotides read TGTGCCAGCAGCGCCCATCTAGCCTCCGGGACTAGCGGGAGGGGTGAGCAGTTCTTC. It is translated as CASSAHLASGTSGRGEQFF.

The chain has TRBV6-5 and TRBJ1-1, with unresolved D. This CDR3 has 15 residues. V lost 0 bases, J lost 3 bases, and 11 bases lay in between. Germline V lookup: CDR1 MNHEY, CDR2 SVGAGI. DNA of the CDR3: TGTGCCAGCAGTTACTCGAATTACGGGTACACTGAAGCTTTCTTT. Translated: CASSYSNYGYTEAFF.

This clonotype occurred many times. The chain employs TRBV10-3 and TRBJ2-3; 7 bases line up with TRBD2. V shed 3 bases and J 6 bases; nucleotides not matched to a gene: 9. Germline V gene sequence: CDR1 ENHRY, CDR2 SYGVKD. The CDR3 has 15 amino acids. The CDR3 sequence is CAISESGRGIDTQYF. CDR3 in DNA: TGTGCCATCAGTGAATCGGGGAGGGGTATTGATACGCAGTATTTT.

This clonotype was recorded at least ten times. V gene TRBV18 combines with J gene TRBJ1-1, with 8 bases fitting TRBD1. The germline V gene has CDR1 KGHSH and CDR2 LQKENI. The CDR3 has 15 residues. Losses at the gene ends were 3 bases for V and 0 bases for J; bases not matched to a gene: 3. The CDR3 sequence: CASSPNRGMNTEAFF. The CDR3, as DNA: TGTGCCAGCTCACCTAACAGGGGGATGAACACTGAAGCTTTCTTT.

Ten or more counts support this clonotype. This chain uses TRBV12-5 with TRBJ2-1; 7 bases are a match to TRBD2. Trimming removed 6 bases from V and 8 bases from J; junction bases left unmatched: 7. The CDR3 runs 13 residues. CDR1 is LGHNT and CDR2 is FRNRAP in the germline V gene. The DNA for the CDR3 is TGTGCTAGTGGCGGACTAGAGCGGGATGAGCAGTTCTTC. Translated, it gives CASGGLERDEQFF.

This CDR3 reads CATGSGDPTDTQYF. CDR3 nucleotides: TGTGCCACCGGTTCGGGAGATCCGACAGATACGCAGTATTTT. V is TRBV24-1 and J is TRBJ2-3; a weak D match, TRBD2 (6 bases). CDR3 length: 14 residues. Germline CDR1 and CDR2: KGHDR and SFDVKD. V lost 9 bases and J 3 bases, leaving 15 bases between the germline ends.

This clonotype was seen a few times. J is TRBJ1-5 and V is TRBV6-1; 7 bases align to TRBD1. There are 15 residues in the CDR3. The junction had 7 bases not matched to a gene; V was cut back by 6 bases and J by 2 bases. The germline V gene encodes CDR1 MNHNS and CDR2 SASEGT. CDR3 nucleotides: TGTGCCAGCAGCCCGGGGAGGGGGCGCAATCAGCCCCAGCATTTT. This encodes CASSPGRGRNQPQHF.

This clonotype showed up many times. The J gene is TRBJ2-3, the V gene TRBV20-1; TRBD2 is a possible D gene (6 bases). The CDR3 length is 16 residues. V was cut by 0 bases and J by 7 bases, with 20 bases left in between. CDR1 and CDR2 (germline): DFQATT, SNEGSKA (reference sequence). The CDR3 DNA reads TGCAGTGCTAGAGATGGGCTAGCGCTCCGGACGAATACGCAGTATTTT. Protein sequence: CSARDGLALRTNTQYF.

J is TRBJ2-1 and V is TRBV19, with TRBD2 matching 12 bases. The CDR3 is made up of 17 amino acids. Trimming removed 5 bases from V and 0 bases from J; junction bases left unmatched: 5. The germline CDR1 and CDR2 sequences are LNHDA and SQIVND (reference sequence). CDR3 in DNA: TGTGCCAGTAGTCTCCGACTAGCGGGAGACTCCTACAATGAGCAGTTCTTC. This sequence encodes CASSLRLAGDSYNEQFF.

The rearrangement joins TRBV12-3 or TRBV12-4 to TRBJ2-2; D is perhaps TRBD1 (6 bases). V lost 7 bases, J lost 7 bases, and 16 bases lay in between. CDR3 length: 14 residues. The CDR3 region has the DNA TGTGCCAGCAATCTCTCAGGGGTCGGCGGGGAGCTGTTTTTT. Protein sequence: CASNLSGVGGELFF.

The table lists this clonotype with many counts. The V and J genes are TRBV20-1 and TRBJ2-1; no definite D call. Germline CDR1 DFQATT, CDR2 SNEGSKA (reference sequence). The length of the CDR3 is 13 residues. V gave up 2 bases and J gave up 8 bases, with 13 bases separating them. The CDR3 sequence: CSARPSPLDEQFF. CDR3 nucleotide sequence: TGCAGTGCTAGACCTTCCCCCTTGGATGAGCAGTTCTTC.

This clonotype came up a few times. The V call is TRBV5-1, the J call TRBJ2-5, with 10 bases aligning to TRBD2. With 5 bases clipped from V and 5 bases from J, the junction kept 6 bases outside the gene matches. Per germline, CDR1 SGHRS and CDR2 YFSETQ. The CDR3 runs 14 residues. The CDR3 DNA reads TGCGCCAGCAGTGAAGGACTAGCGGTTGAGACCCAGTACTTC. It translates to CASSEGLAVETQYF.

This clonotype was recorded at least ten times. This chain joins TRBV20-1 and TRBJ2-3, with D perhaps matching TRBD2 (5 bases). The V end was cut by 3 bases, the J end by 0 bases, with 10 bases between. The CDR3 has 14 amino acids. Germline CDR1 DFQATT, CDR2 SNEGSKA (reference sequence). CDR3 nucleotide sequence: TGCAGTGCTAGTGGCGGGTTCAGCACAGATACGCAGTATTTT. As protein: CSASGGFSTDTQYF.

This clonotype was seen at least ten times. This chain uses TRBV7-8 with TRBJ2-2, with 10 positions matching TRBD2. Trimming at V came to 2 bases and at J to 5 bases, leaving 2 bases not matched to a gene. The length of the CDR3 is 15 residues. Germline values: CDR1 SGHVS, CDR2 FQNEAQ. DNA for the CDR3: TGTGCCAGCAGCTTAAAGCGGGAGGGAACCGGGGAGCTGTTTTTT. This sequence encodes CASSLKREGTGELFF. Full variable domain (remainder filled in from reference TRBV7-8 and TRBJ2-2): GAGVSQSPRYKVAKRGQDVALRCDPISGHVSLFWYQQALGQGPEFLTYFQNEAQLDKSGLPSDRFFAERPEGSVSTLKIQRTQQEDSAVYLCASSLKREGTGELFFGEGSRLTVL.

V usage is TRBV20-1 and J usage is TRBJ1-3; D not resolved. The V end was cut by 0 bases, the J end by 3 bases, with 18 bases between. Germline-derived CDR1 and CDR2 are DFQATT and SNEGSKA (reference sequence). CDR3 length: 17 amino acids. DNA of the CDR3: TGCAGTGCTAGAGATCCGCGGAGGGAAGCAGGTGGAAACACCATATATTTT. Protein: CSARDPRREAGGNTIYF.

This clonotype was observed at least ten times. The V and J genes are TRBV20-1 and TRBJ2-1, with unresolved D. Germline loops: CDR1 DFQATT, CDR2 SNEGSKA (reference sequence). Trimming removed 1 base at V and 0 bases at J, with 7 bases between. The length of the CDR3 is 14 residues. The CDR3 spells CSARVESSYNEQFF. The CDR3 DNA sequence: TGCAGTGCTAGAGTAGAAAGCTCCTACAATGAGCAGTTCTTC.

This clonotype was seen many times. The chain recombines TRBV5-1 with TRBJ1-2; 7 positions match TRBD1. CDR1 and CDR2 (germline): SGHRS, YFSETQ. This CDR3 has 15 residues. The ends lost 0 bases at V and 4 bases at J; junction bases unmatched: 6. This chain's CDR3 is CASSLDRGAVYGYTF. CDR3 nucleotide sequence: TGCGCCAGCAGCTTGGACAGGGGAGCGGTCTATGGCTACACCTTC.

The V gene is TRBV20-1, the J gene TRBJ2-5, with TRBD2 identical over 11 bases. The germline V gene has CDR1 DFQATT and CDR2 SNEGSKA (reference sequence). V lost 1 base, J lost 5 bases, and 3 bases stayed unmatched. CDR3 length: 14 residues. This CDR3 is CSARVAGGGETQYF. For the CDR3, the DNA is TGCAGTGCTAGAGTAGCGGGAGGGGGGGAGACCCAGTACTTC.

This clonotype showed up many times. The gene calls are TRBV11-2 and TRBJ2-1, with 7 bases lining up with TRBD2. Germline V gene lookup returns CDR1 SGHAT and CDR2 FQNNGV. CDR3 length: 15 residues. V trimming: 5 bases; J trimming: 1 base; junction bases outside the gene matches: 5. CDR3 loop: CASSPAGRSYNEQFF. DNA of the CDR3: TGTGCCAGCAGCCCCGCCGGGAGGTCCTACAATGAGCAGTTCTTC.